This T cell receptor beta chain was found in a study of blood T cells in healthy people across ages. This CDR3 has 15 residues. Germline CDR1 and CDR2: SEHNR and FQNEAQ (reference sequence). It was with a sample-barcoded 5' primer and a J-beta primer mix that a second PCR of about 6 to 12 cycles was run. TCRdb used MiXCR to reprocess the 5' RACE reads, holding one entry per CDR3 protein. In the table there are 1.5 million to 2 million distinct CDR3 sequences, approximately 28% of which are singletons. Material for sequencing was blood. The chain employs TRBV7-9 and TRBJ2-5; 10 nucleotides line up with TRBD1. The J call is doubtful: the DNA matches TRBJ2-7 better. The source is a young woman in good health. This CDR3 is CASSLDSGTGDEQYF. CDR3 sequence (DNA): TGTGCCAGCAGCTTAGATTCGGGGACAGGGGACGAGCAGTACTTC.